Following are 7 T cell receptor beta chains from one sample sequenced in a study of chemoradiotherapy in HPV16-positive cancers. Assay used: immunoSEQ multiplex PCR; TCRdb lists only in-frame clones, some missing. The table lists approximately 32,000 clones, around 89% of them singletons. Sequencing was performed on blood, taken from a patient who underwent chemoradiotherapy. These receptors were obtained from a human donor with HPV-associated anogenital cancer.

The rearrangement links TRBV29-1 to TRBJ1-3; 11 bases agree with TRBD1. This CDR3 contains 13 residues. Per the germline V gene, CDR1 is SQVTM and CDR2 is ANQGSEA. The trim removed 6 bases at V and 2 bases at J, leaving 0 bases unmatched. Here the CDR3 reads CSVGQGAGNTIYF. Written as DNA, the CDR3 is TGCAGCGTGGGACAGGGGGCTGGAAACACCATATATTTT. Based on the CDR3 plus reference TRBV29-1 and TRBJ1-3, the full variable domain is SAVISQKPSRDICQRGTSLTIQCQVDSQVTMMFWYRQQPGQSLTLIATANQGSEATYESGFVIDKFPISRPNLTFSTLTVSNMSPEDSSIYLCSVGQGAGNTIYFGEGSWLTVV.

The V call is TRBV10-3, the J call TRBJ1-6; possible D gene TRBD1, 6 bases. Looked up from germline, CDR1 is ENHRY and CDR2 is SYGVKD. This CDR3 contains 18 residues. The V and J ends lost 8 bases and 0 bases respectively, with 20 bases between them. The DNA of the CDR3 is TGTGCCATCCGTAAGGGTGGACAGCCAAGCTCCTATAATTCACCCCTCCACTTT. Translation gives CAIRKGGQPSSYNSPLHF.

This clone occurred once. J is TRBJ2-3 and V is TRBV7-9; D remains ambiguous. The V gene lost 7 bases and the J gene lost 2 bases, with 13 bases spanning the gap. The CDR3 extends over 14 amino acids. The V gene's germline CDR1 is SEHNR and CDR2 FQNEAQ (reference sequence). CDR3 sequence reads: CASTPASVTDTQYF. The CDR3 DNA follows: TGTGCCAGCACCCCGGCCTCGGTCACAGATACGCAGTATTTT.

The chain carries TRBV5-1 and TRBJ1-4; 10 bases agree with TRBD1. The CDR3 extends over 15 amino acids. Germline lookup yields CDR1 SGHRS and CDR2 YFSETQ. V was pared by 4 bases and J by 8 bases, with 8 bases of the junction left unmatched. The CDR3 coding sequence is TGCGCCAGCAGCCTGGACAGGGGGGCCGCGGAAAAACTGTTTTTT. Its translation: CASSLDRGAAEKLFF.

The DNA for the CDR3 is TGTGCCAGCAGCCCGAGGGGGCAACCATCCTACGAGCAGTACTTC. This sequence encodes CASSPRGQPSYEQYF. This chain uses TRBV5-4 with TRBJ2-7; 7 bases map to TRBD1. Germline V gene data show CDR1 as SGHNT and CDR2 as YYREEE (reference sequence). This CDR3 has 15 residues. Trimming took 4 bases from V and 1 from J; bases not matched to a gene: 8.

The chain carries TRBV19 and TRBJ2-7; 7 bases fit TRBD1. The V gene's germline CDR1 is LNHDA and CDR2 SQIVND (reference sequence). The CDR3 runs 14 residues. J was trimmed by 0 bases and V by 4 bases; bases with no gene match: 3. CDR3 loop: CASSRGQASYEQYF. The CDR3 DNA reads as TGTGCCAGTAGTAGAGGACAGGCCTCCTACGAGCAGTACTTC.

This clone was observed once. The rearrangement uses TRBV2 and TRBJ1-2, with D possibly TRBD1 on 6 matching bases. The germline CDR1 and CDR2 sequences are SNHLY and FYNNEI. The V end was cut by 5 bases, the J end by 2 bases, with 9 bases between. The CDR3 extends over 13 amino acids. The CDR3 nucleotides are TGTGCCAGCAGTAAGGACAGAAACTATGGCTACACCTTC. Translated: CASSKDRNYGYTF. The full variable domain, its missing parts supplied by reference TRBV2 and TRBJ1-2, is EPEVTQTPSHQVTQMGQEVILRCVPISNHLYFYWYRQILGQKVEFLVSFYNNEISEKSEIFDDQFSVERPDGSNFTLKIRSTKLEDSAMYFCASSKDRNYGYTFGSGTRLTVV.